This T cell receptor (beta chain) was obtained from a study of blood T cell repertoires in COVID-19. Study as a whole: Samples of COVID-19 (acute and convalescent) were obtained from the United States, Italy and Spain. In each case, the material was cDNA or gDNA derived from T cells, B-cell-depleted T cells, or PBMCs.

This CDR3 comprises 17 residues. The J segment lost 5 bases and the V segment lost 3 bases, leaving 10 bases of the junction unmatched. CDR1 is LNHDA, CDR2 SQIVND, per germline (reference sequence). Per the authors' pipeline: For nucleated cells, counts were estimated from reference gene primer amplification. TCRdb's copy holds only in-frame clones and misses some; the assay was immunoSEQ multiplex PCR. V, J and clone size derive from that table, while D and trimming were established from the DNA sequence. Of around 150,000 clones detected, about 85% appear once; the ten largest clones hold around 4%.

What was sequenced was peripheral blood. This receptor was identified in an older woman with active or convalescent COVID-19. This rearrangement joins TRBV19 to TRBJ1-1; 12 bases align to TRBD1. CDR3 nucleotide sequence: TGTGCCAGTAGTATGCCGGCCGGGACAGGGGGCCGAACTGAAGCTTTCTTT. Amino acids: CASSMPAGTGGRTEAFF.